A selection of T cell receptor beta chains follows, all from one sample in a study of CD8 T cells in Susac syndrome. TCRdb recomputed calls from the immunoSEQ multiplex PCR reads with MiXCR, one row per CDR3 protein. The sample carries under 80,000 distinct CDR3 sequences, around 93% recorded once. Material for sequencing was CD4+ T cells from PBMCs. These receptors were collected from a human donor with Susac syndrome. CDR3s include the opening cysteine and the closing phenylalanine or tryptophan. The order of the fields is D gene, V gene, clone size, J gene, CDR3 length, CDR3 protein, CDR3 DNA. The D gene is left open where the match is weak. Rows may omit the clone size; those that give it use once, few, many or a size class.

NA	TRBV9	NA	TRBJ2-7	14	CASSVGGPSYEQYF	TGTGCCAGCAGCGTCGGCGGGCCCTCCTACGAGCAGTACTTC
NA	TRBV20-1	NA	TRBJ2-7	11	CSASDSHEQYF	TGCAGTGCTTCGGACAGCCACGAGCAGTACTTC
NA	TRBV11-1	NA	TRBJ2-5	15	CASSLEAGVGETQYF	TGTGCCAGCAGCTTAGAGGCAGGGGTCGGAGAGACCCAGTACTTC
TRBD1	TRBV12-3/TRBV12-4	NA	TRBJ1-4	16	CASSPGQGTTNEKLFF	TGTGCCAGCAGCCCGGGACAGGGGACAACTAATGAAAAACTGTTTTTT
NA	TRBV3-1	NA	TRBJ2-1	15	CASSPNPGVYNEQFF	TGTGCCAGCAGCCCCAATCCAGGGGTGTACAATGAGCAGTTCTTC
NA	TRBV28	NA	TRBJ2-4	16	CASRNRAGWAKNIQYF	TGTGCCAGCAGAAATAGGGCAGGGTGGGCCAAAAACATTCAGTACTTC
TRBD2	TRBV19	NA	TRBJ2-1	14	CASRSGGAYNEQFF	TGTGCCAGCCGTAGCGGGGGGGCCTACAATGAGCAGTTCTTC
TRBD1	TRBV19	NA	TRBJ1-1	16	CASTTPPGQGNTEAFF	TGTGCCAGTACCACCCCCCCGGGACAGGGAAACACTGAAGCTTTCTTT
NA	TRBV25-1	NA	TRBJ2-1	12	CASSEPRREQFF	TGTGCCAGCAGTGAACCGAGGCGGGAGCAGTTCTTC
NA	TRBV20-1	once	TRBJ1-2	13	CSATSGNDYGYTF	TGCAGTGCAACCTCGGGGAATGACTATGGCTACACCTTC
TRBD2	TRBV30	NA	TRBJ2-7	18	CAWTKTGVAGAPKDEQYF	TGTGCCTGGACCAAAACCGGGGTAGCGGGAGCTCCGAAGGACGAGCAGTACTTC
NA	TRBV7-9	NA	TRBJ2-1	16	CASSPSTGRTYNEQFF	TGTGCCAGCAGCCCGTCCACAGGACGGACCTACAATGAGCAGTTCTTC
NA	TRBV3-1	NA	TRBJ1-2	12	CASSQDPGGYTF	TGTGCCAGCAGCCAAGACCCCGGAGGCTACACCTTC
NA	TRBV5-1	NA	TRBJ1-2	14	CASSSSVGNYGYTF	TGCGCCAGCTCATCCTCCGTTGGGAACTATGGCTACACCTTC
NA	TRBV7-2	NA	TRBJ2-5	15	CASSLVGGVGETQYF	TGTGCCAGCAGCTTAGTGGGTGGGGTCGGGGAGACCCAGTACTTC
NA	TRBV6-2/TRBV6-3	NA	TRBJ1-5	13	CASSISSNQPQHF	TGTGCCAGCAGCATCAGTAGCAATCAGCCCCAGCATTTT
NA	TRBV18	NA	TRBJ2-1	15	CASSPPRGRSNEQFF	TGTGCCAGCTCACCACCGCGGGGGCGGAGCAATGAGCAGTTCTTC
TRBD2	TRBV6-5	NA	TRBJ2-5	15	CASSQLATFQETQYF	TGTGCCAGCAGTCAACTAGCGACTTTTCAAGAGACCCAGTACTTC
NA	TRBV6-5	once	TRBJ2-7	15	CASSMAAANVYEQYF	TGTGCCAGCAGCATGGCGGCAGCCAACGTCTACGAGCAGTACTTC
NA	TRBV7-2	NA	TRBJ2-5	16	CASSSGQGGNQETQYF	TGTGCCAGCAGCTCCGGGCAGGGCGGAAACCAAGAGACCCAGTACTTC
TRBD1	TRBV6-1	NA	TRBJ2-2	15	CASSSTGVRTGELFF	TGTGCCAGCAGTTCTACAGGGGTCCGCACCGGGGAGCTGTTTTTT
NA	TRBV3-1	NA	TRBJ1-4	12	CASSQMTEKLFF	TGTGCCAGCAGCCAAATGACTGAAAAACTGTTTTTT
NA	TRBV6-2/TRBV6-3	few	TRBJ2-1	11	CASRQGKEQFF	TGTGCCAGCAGGCAGGGGAAGGAGCAGTTCTTC
NA	TRBV7-2	NA	TRBJ2-7	17	CASSPVPTSGRFYEQYF	TGTGCCAGCAGCCCGGTCCCCACCTCGGGTCGCTTCTACGAGCAGTACTTC
TRBD2	TRBV4-2	NA	TRBJ2-1	19	CASSQDWASGLAGRNEQFF	TGTGCCAGCAGCCAAGATTGGGCGTCGGGCCTAGCGGGAAGGAATGAGCAGTTCTTC
NA	TRBV30	NA	TRBJ1-2	13	CAWSVRRGYGYTF	TGTGCCTGGAGTGTACGCAGGGGCTATGGCTACACCTTC
TRBD2	TRBV5-4	NA	TRBJ2-2	14	CALKRGDRTGELFF	TGTGCCCTAAAGCGGGGGGACCGCACCGGGGAGCTGTTTTTT
TRBD2	TRBV3-1	NA	TRBJ2-3	18	CASSQRTSGVSSTDTQYF	TGTGCCAGCAGCCAAAGGACTAGCGGGGTCTCTAGCACAGATACGCAGTATTTT
TRBD1	TRBV14	NA	TRBJ2-1	16	CASSQDPGTGVNEQFF	TGTGCCAGCAGCCAAGACCCCGGGACAGGGGTCAATGAGCAGTTCTTC
NA	TRBV2	NA	TRBJ1-4	14	CASGTRATNEKLFF	TGTGCCAGTGGGACACGTGCAACTAATGAAAAACTGTTTTTT
TRBD2	TRBV30	NA	TRBJ2-1	13	CAWSVGSGTEQFF	TGTGCCTGGAGTGTAGGGAGCGGGACTGAGCAGTTCTTC
NA	TRBV20-1	NA	TRBJ1-1	12	CSASRAGTEAFF	TGCAGTGCTTCCCGGGCCGGCACTGAAGCTTTCTTT
NA	TRBV7-9	NA	TRBJ2-2	14	CASNPASRAGELFF	TGTGCCAGCAACCCAGCCTCGAGGGCCGGGGAGCTGTTTTTT
TRBD2	TRBV19	NA	TRBJ2-1	15	CASSSRTSGANEQFF	TGTGCCAGTAGCTCTCGGACTAGCGGGGCGAATGAGCAGTTCTTC
NA	TRBV19	NA	TRBJ1-2	14	CANPGCKANYGYTF	TGTGCCAATCCCGGTTGTAAGGCTAACTATGGCTACACCTTC
TRBD1	TRBV20-1	NA	TRBJ1-2	11	CSVGTVYGYTF	TGCAGTGTTGGGACAGTCTATGGCTACACCTTC
NA	TRBV28	NA	TRBJ2-7	13	CASSPSPTYEQYF	TGTGCCAGCAGTCCCTCACCCACCTACGAGCAGTACTTC
NA	TRBV3-1	NA	TRBJ2-3	19	CASSQEMTSRVPRTDTQYF	TGTGCCAGCAGCCAAGAGATGACTAGTCGTGTGCCCCGCACAGATACGCAGTATTTT
TRBD2	TRBV6-7	NA	TRBJ2-7	17	CASSYSVVSGICYEQYF	TGTGCCAGCAGTTACTCGGTGGTTAGCGGGATTTGTTACGAGCAGTACTTC
TRBD1	TRBV7-8	NA	TRBJ2-2	15	CASSVWTGGGGELFF	TGTGCCAGCAGCGTATGGACAGGGGGCGGCGGGGAGCTGTTTTTT
NA	TRBV7-9	NA	TRBJ2-7	15	CASSFPAMGGYEQYF	TGTGCCAGCAGCTTCCCAGCTATGGGGGGATACGAGCAGTACTTC
NA	TRBV12-3/TRBV12-4	NA	TRBJ2-2	12	CSTRANTGELFF	TGCTCTACCCGGGCCAACACCGGGGAGCTGTTTTTT
TRBD1	TRBV12-3/TRBV12-4	NA	TRBJ2-7	14	CASSLRGQLNEQYF	TGTGCCAGCAGTTTGAGGGGACAGCTTAACGAGCAGTACTTC
TRBD1	TRBV29-1	NA	TRBJ1-2	13	CSVVGQPVSGYTF	TGCAGCGTTGTGGGACAGCCCGTGAGTGGCTACACCTTC
TRBD2	TRBV2	NA	TRBJ2-7	14	CASRQRGRAYEQYF	TGTGCCAGCAGACAGCGGGGGAGAGCCTACGAGCAGTACTTC
TRBD1	TRBV12-3/TRBV12-4	NA	TRBJ2-5	16	CASSLASTGVVETQYF	TGTGCCAGCAGTTTAGCCTCCACAGGGGTGGTAGAGACCCAGTACTTC
NA	TRBV6-5	NA	TRBJ1-5	19	CASSYLPPRTKRGNQPQHF	TGTGCCAGCAGTTACCTGCCCCCCCGGACAAAGCGGGGGAATCAGCCCCAGCATTTT
NA	TRBV18	once	TRBJ1-5	15	CASDASGTGNQPQHF	TGTGCCAGCGACGCTAGCGGAACTGGCAATCAGCCCCAGCATTTT
TRBD2	TRBV6-4	NA	TRBJ2-7	13	CASSDDGGVKQYF	TGTGCCAGCAGTGACGATGGGGGGGTAAAGCAGTACTTC
NA	TRBV7-9	NA	TRBJ2-3	15	CASSSTGVSTDTQYF	TGTGCCAGCAGCTCAACGGGAGTTAGCACAGATACGCAGTATTTT
NA	TRBV6-5	NA	TRBJ1-2	13	CASSQSTENGYTF	TGTGCCAGCAGTCAATCGACAGAAAATGGCTACACCTTC
NA	TRBV5-5	NA	TRBJ1-5	16	CASSLGTAFSNQPQHF	TGTGCCAGCAGCTTGGGGACAGCATTTTCCAATCAGCCCCAGCATTTT
TRBD2	TRBV29-1	NA	TRBJ2-1	14	CSVGGTGGPYGQFF	TGCAGCGTCGGCGGAACGGGAGGGCCGTATGGGCAGTTCTTC
NA	TRBV6-5	NA	TRBJ2-7	13	CASSYEQEREQYF	TGTGCCAGCAGTTACGAACAGGAACGCGAGCAGTACTTC
TRBD2	TRBV5-1	NA	TRBJ2-5	16	CASSLEPGGMKETQYF	TGCGCCAGCAGCTTGGAGCCGGGAGGGATGAAAGAGACCCAGTACTTC
TRBD2	TRBV6-2/TRBV6-3	NA	TRBJ2-2	17	CASGSGPGLELRGELFF	TGTGCCAGCGGTAGCGGCCCGGGACTAGAGCTCCGTGGGGAGCTGTTTTTT
NA	TRBV12-3/TRBV12-4	NA	TRBJ2-5	12	CASSSGLGAQYF	TGTGCCAGCAGTTCCGGCCTGGGGGCCCAGTACTTC
TRBD1	TRBV7-8	NA	TRBJ2-2	15	CASSKRQGDTGELFF	TGTGCCAGCAGCAAAAGACAGGGCGACACCGGGGAGCTGTTTTTT
TRBD1	TRBV20-1	NA	TRBJ1-5	15	CSARDDRGEYQPQHF	TGCAGTGCTAGAGATGACAGGGGAGAGTATCAGCCCCAGCATTTT